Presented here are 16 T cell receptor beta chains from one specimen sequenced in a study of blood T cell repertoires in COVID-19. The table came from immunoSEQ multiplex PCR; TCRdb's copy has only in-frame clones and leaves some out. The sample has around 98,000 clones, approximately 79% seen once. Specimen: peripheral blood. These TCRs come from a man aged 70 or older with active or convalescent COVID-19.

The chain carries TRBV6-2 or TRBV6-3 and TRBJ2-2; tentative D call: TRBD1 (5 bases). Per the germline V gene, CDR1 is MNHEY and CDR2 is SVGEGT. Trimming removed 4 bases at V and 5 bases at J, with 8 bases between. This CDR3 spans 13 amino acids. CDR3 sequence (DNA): TGTGCCAGCAGTTCTAGGGGAACCGGGGAGCTGTTTTTT. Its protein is CASSSRGTGELFF.

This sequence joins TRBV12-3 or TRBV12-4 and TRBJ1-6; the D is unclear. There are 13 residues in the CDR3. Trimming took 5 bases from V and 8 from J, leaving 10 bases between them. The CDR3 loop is CASSKNRDSPLHF. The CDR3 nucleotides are TGTGCCAGCAGTAAAAACAGAGATTCACCCCTCCACTTT.

The CDR3 bases are TGTGCCAGCAGTCGCGACAGGGGCTTAGGCTACACCTTC. It is translated as CASSRDRGLGYTF. This chain links TRBV7-2 with TRBJ1-2; 8 bases are a match to TRBD1. The V gene end was trimmed by 6 bases and the J gene end by 8 bases; junction bases not matched to a gene: 8. The V gene's germline CDR1 is SGHTA and CDR2 FQGNSA. There are 13 residues in the CDR3. Supplemented by reference TRBV7-2 and TRBJ1-2, the full variable domain reads GAGVSQSPSNKVTEKGKDVELRCDPISGHTALYWYRQSLGQGLEFLIYFQGNSAPDKSGLPSDRFSAERTGGSVSTLTIQRTQQEDSAVYLCASSRDRGLGYTFGSGTRLTVV.

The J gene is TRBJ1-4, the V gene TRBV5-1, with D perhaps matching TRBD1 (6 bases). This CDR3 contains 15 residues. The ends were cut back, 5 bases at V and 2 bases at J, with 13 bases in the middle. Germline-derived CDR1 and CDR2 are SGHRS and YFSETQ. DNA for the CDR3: TGCGCCAGCAGAAACACAGGGACGACTAATGAAAAACTGTTTTTT. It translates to CASRNTGTTNEKLFF.

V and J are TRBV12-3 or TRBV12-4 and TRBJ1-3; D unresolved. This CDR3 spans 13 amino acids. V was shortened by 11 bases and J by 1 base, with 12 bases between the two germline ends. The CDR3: CACSATSGNTIYF. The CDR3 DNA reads TGTGCCTGCTCAGCGACGTCTGGAAACACCATATATTTT.

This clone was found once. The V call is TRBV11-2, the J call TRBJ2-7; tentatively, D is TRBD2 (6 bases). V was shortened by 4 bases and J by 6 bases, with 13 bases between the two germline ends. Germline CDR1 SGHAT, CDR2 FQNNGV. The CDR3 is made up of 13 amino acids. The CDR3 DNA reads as TGTGCCAGCAGCTCCCCTCTAGCGTTCGAGCAGTACTTC. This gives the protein CASSSPLAFEQYF. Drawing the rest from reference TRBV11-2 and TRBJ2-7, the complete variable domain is EAGVAQSPRYKIIEKRQSVAFWCNPISGHATLYWYQQILGQGPKLLIQFQNNGVVDDSQLPKDRFSAERLKGVDSTLKIQPAKLEDSAVYLCASSSPLAFEQYFGPGTRLTVT.

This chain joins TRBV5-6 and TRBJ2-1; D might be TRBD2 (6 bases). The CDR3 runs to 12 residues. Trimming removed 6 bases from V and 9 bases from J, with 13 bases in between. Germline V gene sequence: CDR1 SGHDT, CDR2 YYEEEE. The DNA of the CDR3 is TGTGCCAGCAAAAGCGGGTGGGGTGAGCAGTTCTTC. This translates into CASKSGWGEQFF.

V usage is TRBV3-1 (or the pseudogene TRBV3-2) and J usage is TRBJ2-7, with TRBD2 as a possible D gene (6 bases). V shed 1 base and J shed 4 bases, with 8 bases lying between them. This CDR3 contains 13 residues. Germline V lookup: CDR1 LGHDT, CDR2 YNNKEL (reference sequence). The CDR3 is CASSQVGGYEQYF. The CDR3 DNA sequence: TGTGCCAGCAGCCAAGTGGGAGGATACGAGCAGTACTTC.

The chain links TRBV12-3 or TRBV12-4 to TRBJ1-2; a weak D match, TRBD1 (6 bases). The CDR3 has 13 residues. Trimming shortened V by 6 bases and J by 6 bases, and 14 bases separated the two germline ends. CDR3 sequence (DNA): TGTGCCAGCAGACCCACAGGGTCAGATGGCTACACCTTC. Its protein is CASRPTGSDGYTF.

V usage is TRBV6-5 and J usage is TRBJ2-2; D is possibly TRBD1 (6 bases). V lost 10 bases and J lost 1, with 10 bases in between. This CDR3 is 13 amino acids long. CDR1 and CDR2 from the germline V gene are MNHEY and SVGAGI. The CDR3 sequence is CATDRRNTGELFF. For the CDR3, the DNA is TGTGCCACCGACAGGAGGAACACCGGGGAGCTGTTTTTT.

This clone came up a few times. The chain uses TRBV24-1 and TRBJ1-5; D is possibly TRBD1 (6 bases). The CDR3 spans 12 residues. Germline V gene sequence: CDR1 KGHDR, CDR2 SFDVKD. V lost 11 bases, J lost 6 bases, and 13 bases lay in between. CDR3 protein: CAIQGRGQPQHF. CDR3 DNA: TGTGCCATACAGGGACGGGGTCAGCCCCAGCATTTT.

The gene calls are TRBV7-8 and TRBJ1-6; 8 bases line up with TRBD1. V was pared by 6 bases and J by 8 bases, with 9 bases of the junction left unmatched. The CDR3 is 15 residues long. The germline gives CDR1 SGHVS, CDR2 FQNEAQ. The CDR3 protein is CASSRSGQEYSPLHF. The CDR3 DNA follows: TGTGCCAGCAGTCGTTCGGGACAGGAGTATTCACCCCTCCACTTT.

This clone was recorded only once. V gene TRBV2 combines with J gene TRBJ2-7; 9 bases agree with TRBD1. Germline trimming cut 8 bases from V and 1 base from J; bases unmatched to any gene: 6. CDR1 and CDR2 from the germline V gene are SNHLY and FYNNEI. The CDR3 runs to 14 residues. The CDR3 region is CASGRQGVSYEQYF. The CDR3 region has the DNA TGTGCCAGCGGGCGACAGGGGGTGTCCTACGAGCAGTACTTC. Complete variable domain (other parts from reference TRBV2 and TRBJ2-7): EPEVTQTPSHQVTQMGQEVILRCVPISNHLYFYWYRQILGQKVEFLVSFYNNEISEKSEIFDDQFSVERPDGSNFTLKIRSTKLEDSAMYFCASGRQGVSYEQYFGPGTRLTVT.

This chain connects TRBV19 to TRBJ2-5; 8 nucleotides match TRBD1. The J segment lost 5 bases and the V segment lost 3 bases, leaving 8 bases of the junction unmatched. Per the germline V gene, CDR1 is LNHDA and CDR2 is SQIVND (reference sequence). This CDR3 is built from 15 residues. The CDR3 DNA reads TGTGCCAGTAGTATTGGCAGGGGGCGCGGGGAGACCCAGTACTTC. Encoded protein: CASSIGRGRGETQYF.

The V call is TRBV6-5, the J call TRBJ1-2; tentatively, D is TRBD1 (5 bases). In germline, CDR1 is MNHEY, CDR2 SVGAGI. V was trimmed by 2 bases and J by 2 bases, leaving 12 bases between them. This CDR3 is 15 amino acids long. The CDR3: CASSYQGRPNYGYTF. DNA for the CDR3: TGTGCCAGCAGTTACCAGGGCAGGCCAAACTATGGCTACACCTTC.

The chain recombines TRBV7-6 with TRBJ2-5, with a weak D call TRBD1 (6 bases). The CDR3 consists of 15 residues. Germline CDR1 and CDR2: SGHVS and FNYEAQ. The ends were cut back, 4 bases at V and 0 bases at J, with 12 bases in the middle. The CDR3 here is CASSSTGTHQETQYF. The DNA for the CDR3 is TGTGCCAGCAGCTCCACCGGGACACACCAAGAGACCCAGTACTTC.